The rows below give T cell receptor beta chains drawn from one sample of a study of cytomegalovirus exposure and HLA in healthy donors. Sequencing was performed with immunoSEQ multiplex PCR; in TCRdb, only in-frame clones are kept and a portion is missing. Of roughly 130,000 clones in the sample, about 73% are singletons; the top ten hold 2.9%. The sample taken for sequencing was PBMCs. The receptor set was obtained from a human donor in good health. CDR3s include the opening cysteine and the closing phenylalanine or tryptophan. Each record gives: J gene, D gene, clone size, V gene, CDR3 DNA, CDR3 protein. D genes are given only for firm matches. Size is stated for part of the rows, as once, few or many counts, or as a class when the clone is expanded.

TRBJ2-3 - few TRBV14 TGTGCCAGCAGCTATCGACTAGGGTTTCGGGCAGATACGCAGTATTTT CASSYRLGFRADTQYF
TRBJ2-7 TRBD1 - TRBV6-1 TGTGCCAGCAGTTTACAGGGGTCCCTCTACGAGCAGTACTTC CASSLQGSLYEQYF
TRBJ2-7 TRBD1 - TRBV4-3 TGCGCCAGCAGCCAAGCGACAGGGAGTTACGAGCAGTACTTC CASSQATGSYEQYF
TRBJ2-5 TRBD2 - TRBV6-5 TGTGCCAGCAGTCCTGGCAGGGACCGGGGGGGGACCCAGTACTTC CASSPGRDRGGTQYF
TRBJ2-3 - - TRBV7-9 TGTGCCAGCAGCTTAGGCCAGTCCTCTAGCACAGATACGCAGTATTTT CASSLGQSSSTDTQYF
TRBJ2-1 TRBD1 - TRBV28 TGTGCCAGCCGGACAGGGGGAGCTGGCTGGGAGCAGTTCTTC CASRTGGAGWEQFF
TRBJ2-7 TRBD1 - TRBV7-2 TGTGCCAGCAGCTTAGAAAGTGGACAGGGATCCTACGAGCAGTACTTC CASSLESGQGSYEQYF
TRBJ2-3 - - TRBV4-3 TGCGCCAGCAGCCAAGGACTTCCCACAGATACGCAGTATTTT CASSQGLPTDTQYF
TRBJ2-1 TRBD1 - TRBV19 TGTGCCAGTAGTATAAGGGGGACAGGGGGCAGTGAGCAGTTCTTC CASSIRGTGGSEQFF
TRBJ2-3 TRBD1 once TRBV5-3 TGTGCCAGAAGCGGGTTGGACAGGGGACTCCGAACAGATACGCAGTATTTT CARSGLDRGLRTDTQYF
TRBJ2-7 - - TRBV6-4 TGTGCCAGCAGTGAAGGGGCGAGCTCCTACGAGCAGTACTTC CASSEGASSYEQYF
TRBJ2-7 TRBD2 few TRBV7-3 TGTGCCAGCAGCTTGGAAGCGGGAGGCTCCTACGAGCAGTACTTC CASSLEAGGSYEQYF
TRBJ2-7 - - TRBV10-3 TGTGCCATCAATAATCAGGGAAATAAGGGGCAGTACTTC CAINNQGNKGQYF